The source of this T cell receptor beta chain is a study of cytomegalovirus exposure and HLA in healthy donors. Study outcomes and limitations: Among TCR beta chains, those listed as cytomegalovirus-associated numbered around 160.

CDR3 size: 14 residues. V lost 4 bases and J lost 6, with 12 bases in between. Germline-derived CDR1 and CDR2 are SGHAT and FQDESV (reference sequence). PCR primers comprised 60 Vbeta and 13 Jbeta primers. This table comes from immunoSEQ multiplex PCR, and its TCRdb copy is limited to in-frame clones, with some not included. The table has more than 90,000 clones, 76% seen once. Comments on this clone: The antigen is undetermined.

The receptor was isolated from a man aged 40-50 years in good health and CMV-seronegative. This chain connects TRBV11-1 to TRBJ2-2, with D possibly TRBD1 on 5 matching bases. The specimen was PBMCs. The chain's CDR3 is CASSYTGQPGELFF. The CDR3 DNA follows: TGTGCCAGCAGCTACACAGGTCAACCCGGGGAGCTGTTTTTT.